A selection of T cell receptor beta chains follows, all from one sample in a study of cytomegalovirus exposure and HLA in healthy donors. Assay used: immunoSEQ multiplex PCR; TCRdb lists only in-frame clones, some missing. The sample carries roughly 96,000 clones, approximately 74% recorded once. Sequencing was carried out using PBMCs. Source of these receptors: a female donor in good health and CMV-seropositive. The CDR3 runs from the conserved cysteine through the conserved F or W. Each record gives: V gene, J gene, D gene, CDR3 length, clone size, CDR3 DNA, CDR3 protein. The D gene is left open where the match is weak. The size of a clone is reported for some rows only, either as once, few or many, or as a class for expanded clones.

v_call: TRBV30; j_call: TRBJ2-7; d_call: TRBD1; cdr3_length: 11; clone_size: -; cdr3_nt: TGTGCCTGGGGACAGGGGAATGAGCAGTACTTC; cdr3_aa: CAWGQGNEQYF
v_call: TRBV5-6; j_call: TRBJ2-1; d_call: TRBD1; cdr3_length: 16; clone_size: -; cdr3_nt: TGTGCCAGCAGCTCCGGGACAGGGGATACCTACAATGAGCAGTTCTTC; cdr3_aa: CASSSGTGDTYNEQFF
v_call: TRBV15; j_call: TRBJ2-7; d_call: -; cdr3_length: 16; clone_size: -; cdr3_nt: TGTGCCACCAGCAGAGATAAGGTCGGGAGTCTCTACGAGCAGTACTTC; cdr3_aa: CATSRDKVGSLYEQYF
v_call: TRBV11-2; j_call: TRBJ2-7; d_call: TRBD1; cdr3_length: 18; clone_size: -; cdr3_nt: TGTGCCAGCAGCTTAAGGACAGGGGCCTTCGGGCCACCCTACGAGCAGTACTTC; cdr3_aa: CASSLRTGAFGPPYEQYF
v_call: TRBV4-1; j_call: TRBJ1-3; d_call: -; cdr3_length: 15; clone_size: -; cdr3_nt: TGCGCCAGCAGCCAAGGACGGGGACTGGCGAACACCATATATTTT; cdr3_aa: CASSQGRGLANTIYF
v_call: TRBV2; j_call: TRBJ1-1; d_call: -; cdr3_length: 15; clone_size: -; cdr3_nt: TGTGCCAGCAGTCAAAAGAGGCGCCTGAACACTGAAGCTTTCTTT; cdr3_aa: CASSQKRRLNTEAFF
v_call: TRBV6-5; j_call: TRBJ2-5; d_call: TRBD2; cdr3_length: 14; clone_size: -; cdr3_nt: TGTGCCAGCACCCTAGCGGGAGGGGTGGAGACCCAGTACTTC; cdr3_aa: CASTLAGGVETQYF
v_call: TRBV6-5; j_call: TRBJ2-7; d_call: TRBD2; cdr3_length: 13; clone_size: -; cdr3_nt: TGTGCCAGCATGGTAGCGGGAGGCTACGAGCAGTACTTC; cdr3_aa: CASMVAGGYEQYF
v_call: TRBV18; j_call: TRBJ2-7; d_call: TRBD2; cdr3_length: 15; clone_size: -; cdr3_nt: TGTGCCAGCTCACCGCGGGGGGAGTCTACTTACGAGCAGTACTTC; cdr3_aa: CASSPRGESTYEQYF
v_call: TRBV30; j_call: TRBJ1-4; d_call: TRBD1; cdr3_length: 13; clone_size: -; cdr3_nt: TGTGCCTGGAGAGGACAGGGGACTACCGAGGGGTTTTTT; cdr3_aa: CAWRGQGTTEGFF
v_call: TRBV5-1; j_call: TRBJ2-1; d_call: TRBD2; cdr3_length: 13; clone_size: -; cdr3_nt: TGCGCCAGCAGCCCCGGACTAGCCGATGAGCAGTTCTTC; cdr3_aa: CASSPGLADEQFF
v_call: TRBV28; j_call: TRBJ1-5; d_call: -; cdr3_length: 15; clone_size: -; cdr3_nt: TGTGCCAGCAGTACATCGACAGGACACAATCAGCCCCAGCATTTT; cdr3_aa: CASSTSTGHNQPQHF
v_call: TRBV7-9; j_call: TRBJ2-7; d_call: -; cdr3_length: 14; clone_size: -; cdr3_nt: TGTGCCAGCAGCTTAGATGCTAGCTCCTACGAGCAGTACTTC; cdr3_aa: CASSLDASSYEQYF
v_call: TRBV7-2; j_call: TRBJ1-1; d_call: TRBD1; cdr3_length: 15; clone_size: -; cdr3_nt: TGTGCCAGCAGCGCACTTCACAGGGGGCGTACTGAAGCTTTCTTT; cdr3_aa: CASSALHRGRTEAFF
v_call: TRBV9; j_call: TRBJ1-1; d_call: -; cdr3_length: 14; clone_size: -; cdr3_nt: TGTGCCAGCAGCGGAACGCGGGAGGGCACTGAAGCTTTCTTT; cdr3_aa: CASSGTREGTEAFF
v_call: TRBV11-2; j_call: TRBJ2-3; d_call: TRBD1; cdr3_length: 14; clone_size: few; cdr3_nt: TGTGCCAGCAGCCTTGGGACAGCTTTTGCTACGCAGTATTTT; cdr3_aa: CASSLGTAFATQYF
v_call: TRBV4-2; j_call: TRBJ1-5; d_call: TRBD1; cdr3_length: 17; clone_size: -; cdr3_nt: TGTGCCAGCAGCCAGCAAGGGGGCAGAATCCGCAATCAGCCCCAGCATTTT; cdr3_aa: CASSQQGGRIRNQPQHF
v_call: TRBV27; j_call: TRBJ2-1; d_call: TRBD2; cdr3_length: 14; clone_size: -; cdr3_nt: TGTGCCAGCCAGCTCCTTCGGGACTACCATGAGCAGTTCTTC; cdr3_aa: CASQLLRDYHEQFF
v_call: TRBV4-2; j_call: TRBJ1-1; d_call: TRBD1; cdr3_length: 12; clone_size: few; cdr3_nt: TGTGCCAGCAGCGGGTGGACAGGAGAAGCTTTCTTT; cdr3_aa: CASSGWTGEAFF
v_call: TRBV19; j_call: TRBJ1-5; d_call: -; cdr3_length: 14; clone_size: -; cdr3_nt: TGTGCCAGTAGGATAACAGGTATCAATCAGCCCCAGCATTTT; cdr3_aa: CASRITGINQPQHF
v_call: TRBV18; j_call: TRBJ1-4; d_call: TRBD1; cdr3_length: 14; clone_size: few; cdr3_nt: TGTGCCAGCTCCCTCGCAGGGGGCGATGAAAAACTGTTTTTT; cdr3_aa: CASSLAGGDEKLFF
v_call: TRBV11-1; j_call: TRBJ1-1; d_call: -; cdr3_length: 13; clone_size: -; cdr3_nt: TGTGCCAGCAGCTTATTGTTGAGGACTGAAGCTTTCTTT; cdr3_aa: CASSLLLRTEAFF
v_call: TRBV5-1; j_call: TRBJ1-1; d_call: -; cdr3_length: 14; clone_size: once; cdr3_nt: TGCGCCAGCAGCTTGGTGACGGGGTGGACTGAAGCTTTCTTT; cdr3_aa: CASSLVTGWTEAFF
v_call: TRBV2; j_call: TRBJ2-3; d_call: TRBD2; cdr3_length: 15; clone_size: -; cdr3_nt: TGTGCCAGCAGGGGACTAGCGGGGATCACAGATACGCAGTATTTT; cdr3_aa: CASRGLAGITDTQYF
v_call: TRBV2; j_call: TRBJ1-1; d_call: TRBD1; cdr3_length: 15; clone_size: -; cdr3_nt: TGTGCCAGCAATCCAGGGGGGACTGGTGGGACTGAAGCTTTCTTT; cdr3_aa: CASNPGGTGGTEAFF
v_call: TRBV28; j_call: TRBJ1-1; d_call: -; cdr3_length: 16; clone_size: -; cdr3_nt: TGTGCCAGCAGTCCCTTGGCCTGGCCGCGGGCCACTGAAGCTTTCTTT; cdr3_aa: CASSPLAWPRATEAFF
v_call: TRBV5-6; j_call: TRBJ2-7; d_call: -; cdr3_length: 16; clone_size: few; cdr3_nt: TGTGCCAGCAGCTTAGGGCCCTCCGGGACACTCTACGAGCAGTACTTC; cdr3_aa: CASSLGPSGTLYEQYF
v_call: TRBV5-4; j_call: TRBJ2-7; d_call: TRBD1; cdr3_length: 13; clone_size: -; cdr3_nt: TGTGCCAGCAGCCTCGACAGGGTGCACGAGCAGTACTTC; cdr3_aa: CASSLDRVHEQYF
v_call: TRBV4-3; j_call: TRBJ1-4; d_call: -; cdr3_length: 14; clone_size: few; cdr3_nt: TGCGCCAGCAGCCACGGGGCAACTAATGAAAAACTGTTTTTT; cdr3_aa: CASSHGATNEKLFF
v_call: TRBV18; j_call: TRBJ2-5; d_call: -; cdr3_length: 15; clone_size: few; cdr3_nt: TGTGCCAGCTCAGGAACAAAAAGCGGACAAGAGACCCAGTACTTC; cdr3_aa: CASSGTKSGQETQYF
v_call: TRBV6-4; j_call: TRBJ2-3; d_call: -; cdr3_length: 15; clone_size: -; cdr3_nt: TGTGCCAGCGGCCCACAGGGAGGGAGCACAGATACGCAGTATTTT; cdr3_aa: CASGPQGGSTDTQYF